These 24 T cell receptor beta chains originate from one sample sequenced in a study of PD-1 blockade in classical Hodgkin lymphoma. TCRdb's table, derived via immunoSEQ multiplex PCR, lists solely in-frame clones and lacks some. The table shows around 99,000 clones, with 75% to 85% occurring only once. Relapse after autologous stem cell transplantation occurred in every patient, and brentuximab vedotin exposure varied. The specimen was peripheral blood mononuclear cells (PBMCs), collected before the second cycle of nivolumab. Receptor source: a human donor with classical Hodgkin lymphoma.

This clone was found a few times. The rearrangement links TRBV4-1 to TRBJ2-1; D call uncertain. V gave up 1 base and J gave up 3 bases, with 1 base separating them. Germline V lookup: CDR1 MGHRA, CDR2 YSYEKL. CDR3 length: 12 residues. DNA for the CDR3: TGCGCCAGCAGCCAAGTCTACAATGAGCAGTTCTTC. It specifies CASSQVYNEQFF.

V and J are TRBV7-3 and TRBJ2-3, with a possible D match to TRBD1 (6 bases). CDR1 SGHTA and CDR2 FQGTGA come from the germline V gene. The CDR3 consists of 15 residues. V was pared by 4 bases and J by 2 bases, with 13 bases between. In DNA, the CDR3 is TGTGCCAGCAGCTCAGGGGAGCGACCCACAGATACGCAGTATTTT. Protein product: CASSSGERPTDTQYF.

The chain uses TRBV7-9 and TRBJ2-7, with D possibly TRBD1 on 6 matching bases. From germline, CDR1 is SEHNR and CDR2 FQNEAQ (reference sequence). The CDR3 length is 14 residues. Between the trimmed V and J ends, which lost 5 bases and 1 base, there was a span of 12 bases. The CDR3 DNA reads as TGTGCCAGCAGCCCTCGGACAGTTTCCTACGAGCAGTACTTC. This gives the protein CASSPRTVSYEQYF.

The gene calls are TRBV2 and TRBJ2-5; possibly TRBD2 for D (6 bases). Trimming stripped 2 bases from V and 8 bases from J, with 9 bases between. The germline CDR1 and CDR2 sequences are SNHLY and FYNNEI. This CDR3 is 12 amino acids long. The CDR3: CASSERGGTQYF. As DNA, the CDR3 is TGTGCCAGCAGTGAACGGGGAGGTACCCAGTACTTC.

Within the sample, this clone is medium-sized. The V call is TRBV5-4, the J call TRBJ2-7, with 9 bases matching TRBD1. The ends lost 7 bases at V and 5 bases at J; junction bases unmatched: 7. The CDR3 is 13 residues long. Germline loops: CDR1 SGHNT, CDR2 YYREEE (reference sequence). The CDR3 sequence: CASGRDRDHEQYF. DNA for the CDR3: TGTGCCAGCGGCCGGGACAGGGACCACGAGCAGTACTTC.

The V and J genes are TRBV28 and TRBJ2-5; D perhaps matches TRBD2 (6 bases). Germline V gene data show CDR1 as MDHEN and CDR2 as SYDVKM. Trimming shortened V by 5 bases and J by 2 bases, and 18 bases separated the two germline ends. The CDR3 loop spans 16 amino acids. Written as DNA, the CDR3 is TGTGCCAGCAGTCCCCTGGGAGCGGGCCATCAAGAGACCCAGTACTTC. Translated, it gives CASSPLGAGHQETQYF.

This clone came up once. The V call is TRBV7-2, the J call TRBJ2-1; TRBD2 is a possible D gene (6 bases). In germline, CDR1 is SGHTA, CDR2 FQGNSA. V lost 0 bases and J 4 bases, leaving 13 bases between the germline ends. The CDR3 length is 16 residues. The CDR3 protein is CASSLAAGMRYNEQFF. CDR3 coding DNA: TGTGCCAGCAGCTTAGCGGCGGGGATGAGATACAATGAGCAGTTCTTC.

This chain connects TRBV28 to TRBJ2-7; the D gene is possibly TRBD1 (5 bases). The CDR3 sequence is 12 residues long. The V and J ends lost 7 bases and 3 bases respectively, with 10 bases between them. CDR1 is MDHEN and CDR2 is SYDVKM in the germline V gene. DNA for the CDR3: TGTGCCAGCACCCAAACAGGCTACGAGCAGTACTTC. It is translated as CASTQTGYEQYF.

V and J are TRBV9 and TRBJ2-4; perhaps TRBD2 as D (6 bases). Germline V lookup: CDR1 SGDLS, CDR2 YYNGEE. Trimming cost V 3 bases and J 0 bases, with 25 bases left between them. The CDR3 runs 20 residues. The chain's CDR3 is CASSGERAGEARLAKNIQYF. DNA for the CDR3: TGTGCCAGCAGCGGGGAGCGGGCAGGAGAGGCCCGATTAGCCAAAAACATTCAGTACTTC.

The chain employs TRBV7-9 and TRBJ1-3; TRBD1 is a possible D gene (5 bases). CDR3 length: 15 residues. The V and J ends lost 5 bases and 3 bases respectively, with 14 bases between them. The germline CDR1 and CDR2 sequences are SEHNR and FQNEAQ (reference sequence). CDR3 region: CASSRMGGVGNTIYF. As DNA, the CDR3 is TGTGCCAGCAGCCGGATGGGGGGAGTTGGAAACACCATATATTTT. Drawing the rest from reference TRBV7-9 and TRBJ1-3, the complete variable domain is DTGVSQNPRHKITKRGQNVTFRCDPISEHNRLYWYRQTLGQGPEFLTYFQNEAQLEKSRLLSDRFSAERPKGSFSTLEIQRTEQGDSAMYLCASSRMGGVGNTIYFGEGSWLTVV.

This chain joins TRBV7-9 and TRBJ2-1, with 12 bases that match TRBD2. The V gene's germline CDR1 is SEHNR and CDR2 FQNEAQ (reference sequence). V was pared by 5 bases and J by 7 bases, with 9 bases of the junction left unmatched. CDR3 length: 16 residues. CDR3 nucleotide sequence: TGTGCCAGCAGCATACCGGGACTAGCGGGCCTGAATGAGCAGTTCTTC. As protein: CASSIPGLAGLNEQFF.

The rearrangement links TRBV4-1 to TRBJ2-5, with 7 positions matching TRBD1. V lost 4 bases and J lost 5; bases outside the gene matches: 10. The CDR3 is 15 residues long. Germline V gene lookup returns CDR1 MGHRA and CDR2 YSYEKL. The CDR3 protein is CASSLRQGTRETQYF. DNA for the CDR3: TGCGCCAGCAGCCTCCGACAGGGTACGCGGGAGACCCAGTACTTC.

Note on this clone: One end of the junction fails to match germline, which may point to a read error. The rearrangement links TRBV11-2 to TRBJ2-1; D not certain. Germline V gene lookup returns CDR1 SGHAT and CDR2 FQNNGV. This CDR3 comprises 12 residues. The CDR3 sequence: CASSLEVGKAFF. The DNA of the CDR3 is TGTGCCAGCAGCCTAGAGGTGGGAAAGGCGTTCTTC.

The genes are TRBV6-6 and TRBJ2-3; no clear D. The germline V and J ends were trimmed by 6 bases and 3 bases, with 4 bases remaining between them. The CDR3 has 11 amino acids. Looked up from germline, CDR1 is MNHNY and CDR2 is SVGAGI (reference sequence). This CDR3 reads CASRKTDTQYF. In DNA, the CDR3 is TGTGCCAGCAGGAAAACAGATACGCAGTATTTT.

This clone was recorded a few times. V usage is TRBV19 and J usage is TRBJ1-5, with D unresolved. V was pared by 7 bases and J by 4 bases, with 14 bases between. This CDR3 is 14 amino acids long. Germline V CDR1 and CDR2: LNHDA, SQIVND (reference sequence). The CDR3 DNA reads TGTGCCAGTACCCCATCGGGGATTAATCAGCCCCAGCATTTT. It specifies CASTPSGINQPQHF.

This clone has a handful of counts. CDR3 bases: TGTGCCAGCAGGAAAGGGACAGGGGTCTTGGAAAAACTGTTTTTT. This translates into CASRKGTGVLEKLFF. The V gene is TRBV27, the J gene TRBJ1-4; 10 nucleotides align to TRBD1. This CDR3 has 15 amino acids. CDR1 and CDR2 (germline): MNHEY, SMNVEV (reference sequence). V trimming: 6 bases; J trimming: 8 bases; junction bases outside the gene matches: 9.

The chain combines TRBV5-1 with TRBJ2-5; 8 nucleotides match TRBD2. Germline CDR1 and CDR2: SGHRS and YFSETQ. The CDR3 totals 16 residues. V shed 0 bases, J shed 5 bases, and the junction held 9 bases outside the gene matches. The CDR3 loop reads CASSLGTSLSGETQYF. The CDR3 bases are TGCGCCAGCAGCTTGGGGACTAGCTTGAGTGGGGAGACCCAGTACTTC.

This sequence joins TRBV10-1 and TRBJ2-2; D is unresolved. This CDR3 region has 13 residues. Germline values: CDR1 WNHNN, CDR2 SYGVQD (reference sequence). V lost 2 bases and J 6 bases, leaving 7 bases between the germline ends. The CDR3 spells CASSEIVPGELFF. The CDR3 nucleotides are TGCGCCAGCAGTGAGATCGTACCCGGGGAGCTGTTTTTT.

This CDR3 is CASSISAVEDVLTF. The CDR3 DNA follows: TGTGCCAGTAGTATTTCGGCGGTTGAGGACGTCCTGACTTTC. The chain is built from TRBV19 and TRBJ2-6; D gene unclear. The V gene lost 3 bases and the J gene lost 11 bases, with 14 bases spanning the gap. The CDR3 covers 14 residues. The germline gives CDR1 LNHDA, CDR2 SQIVND (reference sequence).

The V call is TRBV19, the J call TRBJ1-2; D unresolved. The CDR3 has 14 residues. V was pared by 3 bases and J by 4 bases, with 12 bases between. The germline gives CDR1 LNHDA, CDR2 SQIVND (reference sequence). The CDR3 is CASSIADNLYGYTF. DNA of the CDR3: TGTGCCAGTAGTATTGCAGACAACCTCTATGGCTACACCTTC.

Here the CDR3 reads CASSPREGATYEQYF. In DNA form, the CDR3 reads TGTGCCAGTAGTCCCCGTGAAGGGGCCACCTACGAGCAGTACTTC. The chain has TRBV19 and TRBJ2-7, with D perhaps matching TRBD1 (5 bases). The CDR3 sequence is 15 residues long. In germline, CDR1 is LNHDA, CDR2 SQIVND (reference sequence). V lost 5 bases and J lost 2, with 16 bases in between.

V gene TRBV5-1 combines with J gene TRBJ1-2; D possibly corresponds to TRBD1 (6 bases). The length of the CDR3 is 15 residues. V was shortened by 4 bases and J by 5 bases, with 18 bases between the two germline ends. Looked up from germline, CDR1 is SGHRS and CDR2 is YFSETQ. CDR3 region: CASSPNPGTPYGYTF. CDR3 DNA sequence: TGCGCCAGCAGCCCCAACCCCGGGACACCTTATGGCTACACCTTC.

This chain's CDR3 is CASSPGPYEQYF. DNA of the CDR3: TGTGCCAGCAGTCCCGGCCCCTACGAGCAGTACTTC. The V call is TRBV28, the J call TRBJ2-7; D is undetermined. This CDR3 is built from 12 residues. The germline V gene encodes CDR1 MDHEN and CDR2 SYDVKM. Trimming shortened V by 5 bases and J by 2 bases, and 7 bases separated the two germline ends.

A note on this clone: The junction departs from the called germline gene at one end, perhaps through a read error. This sample also contains other DNA sequences that code for the same CDR3. The chain employs TRBV30 and TRBJ2-3, with TRBD1 identical over 7 bases. CDR1 is GTSNPN and CDR2 is SVGIG in the germline V gene (reference sequence). CDR3 length: 15 residues. The CDR3 loop is CAWSLTGKSTDTQYF. The CDR3 nucleotides read TGTGCTTGGAGTCTGACAGGGAAAAGCACAGATACGCAGTATTTT.